This TCR beta chain was retrieved from a study of blood T cell repertoires in COVID-19. The assay was immunoSEQ multiplex PCR, and TCRdb's table has in-frame clones only and misses some. The repertoire has roughly 450,000 clones, roughly 91% of them found once; the top ten carry roughly 0.66%. The CDR3 loop spans 11 amino acids. V was trimmed by 3 bases and J by 9 bases, leaving 6 bases between them. The receptor was isolated from a man between 18 and 35 years old who had recovered from COVID-19. The sample consisted of PBMCs or T cells enriched from blood (not recorded which). The chain employs TRBV12-3 or TRBV12-4 and TRBJ2-1, with D uncertain. Written as DNA, the CDR3 is TGTGCCAGCAGTTTTGGGCGTGAGCAGTTCTTC. Translating gives CASSFGREQFF.